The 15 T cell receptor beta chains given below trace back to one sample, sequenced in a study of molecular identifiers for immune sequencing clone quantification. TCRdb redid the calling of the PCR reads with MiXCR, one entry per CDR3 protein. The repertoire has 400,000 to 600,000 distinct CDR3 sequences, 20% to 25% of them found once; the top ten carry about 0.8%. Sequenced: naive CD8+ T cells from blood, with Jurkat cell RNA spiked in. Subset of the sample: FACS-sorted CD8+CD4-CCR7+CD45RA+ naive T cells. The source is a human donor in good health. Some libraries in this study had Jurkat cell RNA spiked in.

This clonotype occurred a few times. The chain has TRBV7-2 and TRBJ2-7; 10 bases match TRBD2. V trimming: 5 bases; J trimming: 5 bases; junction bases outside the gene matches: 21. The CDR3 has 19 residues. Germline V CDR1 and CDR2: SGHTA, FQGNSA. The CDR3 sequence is CASSLRAVMFLAGVNEQYF. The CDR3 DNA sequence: TGTGCCAGCAGCCTACGTGCGGTAATGTTTCTAGCGGGAGTGAACGAGCAGTACTTC.

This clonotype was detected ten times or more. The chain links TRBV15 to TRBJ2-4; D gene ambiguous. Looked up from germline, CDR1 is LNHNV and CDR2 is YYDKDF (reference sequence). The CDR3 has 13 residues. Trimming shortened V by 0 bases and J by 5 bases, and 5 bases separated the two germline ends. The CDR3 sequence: CATSRDFQNIQYF. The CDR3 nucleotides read TGTGCCACCAGCAGAGATTTCCAAAACATTCAGTACTTC.

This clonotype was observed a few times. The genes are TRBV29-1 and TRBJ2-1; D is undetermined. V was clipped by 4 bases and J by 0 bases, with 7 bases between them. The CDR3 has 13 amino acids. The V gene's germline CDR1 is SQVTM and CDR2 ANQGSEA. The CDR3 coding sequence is TGCAGCGTTGCCGCGAACTCCTACAATGAGCAGTTCTTC. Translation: CSVAANSYNEQFF.

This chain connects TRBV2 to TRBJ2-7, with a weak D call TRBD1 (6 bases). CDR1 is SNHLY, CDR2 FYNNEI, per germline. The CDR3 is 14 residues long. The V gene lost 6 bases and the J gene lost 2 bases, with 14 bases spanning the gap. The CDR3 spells CASRGYRETYEQYF. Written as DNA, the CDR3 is TGTGCCAGCAGGGGGTACAGGGAGACCTACGAGCAGTACTTC.

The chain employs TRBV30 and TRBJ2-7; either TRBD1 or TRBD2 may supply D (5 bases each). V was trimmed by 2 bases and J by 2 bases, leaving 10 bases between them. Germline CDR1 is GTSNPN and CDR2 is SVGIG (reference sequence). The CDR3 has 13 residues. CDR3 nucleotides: TGTGCCTGGAGTCTGGGACCAGCCTACGAGCAGTACTTC. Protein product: CAWSLGPAYEQYF.

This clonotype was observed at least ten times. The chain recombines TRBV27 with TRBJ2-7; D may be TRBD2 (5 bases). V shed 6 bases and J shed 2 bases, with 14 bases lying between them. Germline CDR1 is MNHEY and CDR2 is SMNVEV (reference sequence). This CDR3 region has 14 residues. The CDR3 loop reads CASRPRGSPYEQYF. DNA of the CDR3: TGTGCCAGCAGGCCCCGCGGGTCGCCCTACGAGCAGTACTTC.

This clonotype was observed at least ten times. The CDR3 protein is CASSHLNTEAFF. The DNA of the CDR3 is TGTGCCAGCAGCCACTTAAACACTGAAGCTTTCTTT. V usage is TRBV7-9 and J usage is TRBJ1-1, with D hard to call. Germline V CDR1 and CDR2: SEHNR, FQNEAQ (reference sequence). Trimming stripped 5 bases from V and 2 bases from J, with 6 bases between. CDR3 length equals 12 residues. Complete variable domain (other parts from reference TRBV7-9 and TRBJ1-1): DTGVSQNPRHKITKRGQNVTFRCDPISEHNRLYWYRQTLGQGPEFLTYFQNEAQLEKSRLLSDRFSAERPKGSFSTLEIQRTEQGDSAMYLCASSHLNTEAFFGQGTRLTVV.

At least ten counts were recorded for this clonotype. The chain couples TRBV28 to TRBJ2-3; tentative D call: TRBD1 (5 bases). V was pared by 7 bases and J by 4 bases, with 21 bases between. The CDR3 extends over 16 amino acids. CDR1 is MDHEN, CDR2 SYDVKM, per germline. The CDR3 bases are TGTGCCAGCAACGCAGGGTCTATCCCCGAGGCAGATACGCAGTATTTT. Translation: CASNAGSIPEADTQYF.

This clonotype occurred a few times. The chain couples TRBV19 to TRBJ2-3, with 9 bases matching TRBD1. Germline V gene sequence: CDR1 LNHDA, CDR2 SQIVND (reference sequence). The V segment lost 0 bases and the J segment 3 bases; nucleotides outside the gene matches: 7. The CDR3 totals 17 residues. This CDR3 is CASSIDLGGTGTDTQYF. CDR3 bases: TGTGCCAGTAGTATAGATCTTGGCGGGACAGGGACAGATACGCAGTATTTT.

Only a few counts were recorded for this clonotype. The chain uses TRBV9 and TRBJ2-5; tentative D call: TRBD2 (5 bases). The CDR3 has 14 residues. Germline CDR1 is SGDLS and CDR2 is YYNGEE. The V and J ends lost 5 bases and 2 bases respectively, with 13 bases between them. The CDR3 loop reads CASSAGSTQETQYF. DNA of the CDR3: TGTGCCAGCAGTGCGGGTTCGACACAAGAGACCCAGTACTTC.

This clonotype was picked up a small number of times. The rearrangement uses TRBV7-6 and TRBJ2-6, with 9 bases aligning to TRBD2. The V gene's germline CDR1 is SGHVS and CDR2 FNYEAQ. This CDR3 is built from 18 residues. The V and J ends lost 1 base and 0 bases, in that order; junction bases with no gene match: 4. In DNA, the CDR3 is TGTGCCAGCAGCTTAGTACTAGCGGGTTACTCTGGGGCCAACGTCCTGACTTTC. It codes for CASSLVLAGYSGANVLTF.

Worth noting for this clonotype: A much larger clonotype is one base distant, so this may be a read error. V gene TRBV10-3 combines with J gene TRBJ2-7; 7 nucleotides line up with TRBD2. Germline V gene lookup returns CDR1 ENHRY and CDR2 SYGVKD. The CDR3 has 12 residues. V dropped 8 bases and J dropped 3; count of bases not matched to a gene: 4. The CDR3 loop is CAIARGDYEQYF. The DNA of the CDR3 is TGTGCCATCGCCCGGGGGGACTACGAGCAGTACTTC.

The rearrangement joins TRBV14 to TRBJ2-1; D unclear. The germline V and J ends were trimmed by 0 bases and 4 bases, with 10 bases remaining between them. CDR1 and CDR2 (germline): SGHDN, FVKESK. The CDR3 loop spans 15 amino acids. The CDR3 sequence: CASSQEVWGYNEQFF. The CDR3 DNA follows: TGTGCCAGCAGCCAAGAAGTATGGGGTTACAATGAGCAGTTCTTC.

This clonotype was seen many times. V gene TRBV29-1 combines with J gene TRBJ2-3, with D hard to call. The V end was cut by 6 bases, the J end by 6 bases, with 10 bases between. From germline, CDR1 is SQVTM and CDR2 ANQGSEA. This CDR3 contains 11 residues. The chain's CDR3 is CSVEPLDTQYF. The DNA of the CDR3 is TGCAGCGTCGAACCCTTGGATACGCAGTATTTT.

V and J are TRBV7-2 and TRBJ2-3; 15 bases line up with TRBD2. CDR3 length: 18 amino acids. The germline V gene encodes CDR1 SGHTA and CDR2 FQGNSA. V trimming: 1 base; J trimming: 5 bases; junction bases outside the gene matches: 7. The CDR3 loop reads CASSLVPGLAGGRDTQYF. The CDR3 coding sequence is TGTGCCAGCAGCTTAGTTCCGGGACTAGCGGGAGGCCGAGATACGCAGTATTTT.